Each of the 4 T cell receptor beta chains below was sequenced from the same sample in a study of T-cell reconstitution after alpha-beta-depleted transplantation in children. TCRbeta library preparation incorporated unique molecular identifiers. Via MiXCR, TCRdb re-called the PCR reads, giving one row per CDR3 protein. The sample carries around 670,000 distinct CDR3 sequences, around 12% recorded once. The specimen was PBMCs, collected before TCRalphabeta/CD19-depleted stem cell transplant. The receptors were gathered from a girl aged 2 to 9 with congenital amegakaryocytic thrombocytopenia, due to receive a stem cell transplant.

In its sample, this clonotype was seen many times. The chain recombines TRBV20-1 with TRBJ1-2; 7 nucleotides line up with TRBD1. The V and J ends lost 5 bases and 4 bases, in that order; junction bases with no gene match: 10. CDR1 is DFQATT, CDR2 SNEGSKA, per germline (reference sequence). The CDR3 has 14 amino acids. In nucleotides, the CDR3 is TGCAGTGCTGGAAGGACAGGAGCAAGCTATGGCTACACCTTC. The encoded protein is CSAGRTGASYGYTF.

This clonotype showed up just a few times. The chain has TRBV20-1 and TRBJ2-1; 16 bases fit TRBD2. Trimming at V came to 1 base and at J to 2 bases, leaving 5 bases not matched to a gene. CDR3 length: 18 residues. Looked up from germline, CDR1 is DFQATT and CDR2 is SNEGSKA (reference sequence). The CDR3 here is CSARVTGTSGRAYNEQFF. DNA of the CDR3: TGCAGTGCTAGAGTTACAGGGACTAGCGGGAGGGCCTACAATGAGCAGTTCTTC.

Ten or more counts support this clonotype. The rearrangement links TRBV6-6 to TRBJ1-1, with D possibly matching TRBD1 (5 bases). Germline V gives CDR1 MNHNY, CDR2 SVGAGI (reference sequence). V was pared by 8 bases and J by 4 bases, with 14 bases between. This CDR3 has 13 amino acids. The CDR3 here is CASGFSRGTEAFF. CDR3 DNA: TGTGCCAGCGGCTTCTCGAGGGGCACTGAAGCTTTCTTT.

The chain links TRBV27 to TRBJ2-1, with 8 nucleotides matching TRBD1. The germline gives CDR1 MNHEY, CDR2 SMNVEV (reference sequence). This CDR3 is built from 14 residues. The V segment lost 3 bases and the J segment 4 bases; nucleotides outside the gene matches: 2. The CDR3 protein is CASSLWTGYNEQFF. The DNA for the CDR3 is TGTGCCAGCAGTTTGTGGACAGGGTACAATGAGCAGTTCTTC.